This T cell receptor (beta chain) originates from a study of T-cell reconstitution after alpha-beta-depleted transplantation in children. Losses at the gene ends were 1 base for V and 9 bases for J; bases not matched to a gene: 6. This CDR3 comprises 15 residues. From germline, CDR1 is SGHTA and CDR2 FQGNSA. The study, taken as a whole, reports: One year post-transplant, T-cell counts and diversity were largely derived from T cells produced anew.

About this clonotype: Its matching antigen is unknown.

Preparation of the TCRbeta library was carried out with unique molecular identifiers. TCRdb independently ran MiXCR on the PCR reads; one entry per CDR3 protein. The table records about 1,000,000 distinct CDR3 sequences, about 29% of them present only once. The source of this sequence is a boy under two years old who had a stem cell transplant for SCID, so the T cells may come from the graft donor. The rearrangement uses TRBV7-2 and TRBJ2-1; 10 bases fit TRBD2. Specimen: PBMCs, mostly from graft donor cells, collected 360 days after TCRalphabeta/CD19-depleted stem cell transplant. CDR3 in amino acids: CASSLVSGGVAEQFF. In DNA form, the CDR3 reads TGTGCCAGCAGCTTAGTCAGCGGGGGGGTTGCTGAGCAGTTCTTC.